Below, one TCR beta chain is given with its context. Its cognate antigen is unknown. This CDR3 is 15 amino acids long. V dropped 0 bases and J dropped 3 bases, with 9 bases sitting between them. The germline gives CDR1 SGHAT, CDR2 FQNNGV. This sample was taken from a study of long-term antiretroviral therapy in people with HIV. At the level of the study: First collections came about a decade before the 2015 immediate-ART recommendation. Study-wide findings and caveats: Spans of CDR3 length were tighter for HIV repertoires than for controls.

Runs used v3.0 of the immunoSEQ assay and were done at survey level. Only in-frame clones appear in the TCRdb table, and some are missing; sequencing was by immunoSEQ multiplex PCR. Among about 21,000 clones listed, roughly 80% were seen once. Per donor, a minimum of one pre-ART and a minimum of two post-ART PBMC samples were available. DNA was extracted from around 1-9.1 million thawed cryopreserved PBMC. The clonotype comes from a young man with HIV. The chain recombines TRBV11-2 with TRBJ1-3; a possible D gene is TRBD1 (6 bases). The specimen comprised unsorted PBMCs, sampled approximately 4 years after starting antiretroviral therapy. The CDR3 sequence is CASSLEGGFGNTIYF. The CDR3 DNA reads TGTGCCAGCAGCTTAGAAGGGGGATTTGGAAACACCATATATTTT.